This T cell receptor (beta chain) came from a study of blood T cells in healthy people across ages. Study results and caveats: In long-lived donors, naive CD4+ cell counts and diversity exceeded those of aged donors. Unknown donor CMV status possibly confounded expanded clonotype changes.

PCR was performed a second time for about 7 to 12 cycles using a sample-barcoded 5' primer and a J-beta primer mix. A template-switch adaptor containing 12 random nucleotides labeled each cDNA molecule. Each CDR3 protein is one row after TCRdb ran MiXCR on the 5' RACE reads. The table records more than 800,000 distinct CDR3 sequences, 25% to 35% of them present only once. There were healthy Caucasian individuals from Russia, aged roughly 6 to 90, serving as donors. Germline CDR1 is DFQATT and CDR2 is SNEGSKA (reference sequence). The length of the CDR3 is 14 residues. Trimming pared 3 bases from V and 3 bases from J, leaving 13 bases between. Points on this clonotype: What it recognizes is unknown. This may be a read error: a much more frequent sequence differs by one nucleotide.

The genes are TRBV20-1 and TRBJ2-3, with D possibly TRBD1 on 5 matching bases. Sequencing was done on a sample of blood. This clonotype originated in a woman of 80 years or more in good health. Written as DNA, the CDR3 is TGCAGTGCTAGGGGGCGGCCCGGGACAGATACGCAGTATTTT. As protein: CSARGRPGTDTQYF.